Listed here are 21 T cell receptor beta chains from one sample, sequenced in a study of CD8 T cells in ankylosing spondylitis. The antigens of these receptors remain unknown. Via MiXCR, TCRdb re-called the 5' RACE reads, giving one row per CDR3 protein. In the table there are just under 550,000 distinct CDR3 sequences, roughly 13% of which are singletons. General study findings and limits: The study identified a TCR beta motif of several highly homologous variants that appeared characteristic of ankylosing spondylitis blood.

Material: blood, either unsorted or a sorted T cell fraction (not recorded which). These receptors came from a male donor with ankylosing spondylitis.

A word on this clonotype: This may come from a read error, since a much larger clone is one base off. The chain has TRBV10-3 and TRBJ2-1; no clear D. V was pared by 3 bases and J by 10 bases, with 7 bases between. From germline, CDR1 is ENHRY and CDR2 SYGVKD. This CDR3 contains 11 residues. The CDR3 sequence is CAISESLEQFF. The DNA of the CDR3 is TGTGCCATCAGTGAAAGCCTGGAGCAGTTCTTC.

This chain joins TRBV10-2 and TRBJ2-1; TRBD1 matches at 9 bases. The CDR3 extends over 15 amino acids. The V segment lost 7 bases and the J segment 6 bases; nucleotides outside the gene matches: 10. Germline V gene data show CDR1 as WSHSY and CDR2 as SAAADI. The CDR3 region is CASTPQGAGINEQFF. The CDR3 DNA is TGCGCCAGCACCCCACAGGGGGCAGGTATCAATGAGCAGTTCTTC.

This clonotype was seen a handful of times. The chain joins TRBV20-1 to TRBJ2-5; the match to TRBD2 covers 10 bases. Germline values: CDR1 DFQATT, CDR2 SNEGSKA (reference sequence). This CDR3 is 16 amino acids long. Unmatched junction bases numbered 8, after V lost 3 bases and J lost 1 base. DNA for the CDR3: TGCAGTGCTAGCGGGGGTAGCGGGAGGACCCAAGAGACCCAGTACTTC. As protein: CSASGGSGRTQETQYF.

V usage is TRBV21-1 and J usage is TRBJ2-7. TRBV21-1 is a pseudogene. The CDR3 runs to 14 residues. CDR3 sequence: CASKTWEGPYEQYF. The DNA of the CDR3 is TGTGCCAGCAAAACTTGGGAGGGGCCCTACGAGCAGTACTTC.

J is TRBJ1-2 and V is TRBV20-1; 9 nucleotides agree with TRBD1. Germline V gives CDR1 DFQATT, CDR2 SNEGSKA (reference sequence). J was trimmed by 8 bases and V by 3 bases; bases with no gene match: 7. The CDR3 loop spans 13 amino acids. CDR3: CSASPGTGQGYTF. The CDR3 DNA reads TGCAGTGCTAGCCCAGGGACAGGGCAGGGCTACACCTTC.

The chain recombines TRBV20-1 with TRBJ1-5, with TRBD1 matching 8 bases. The CDR3 is 13 residues long. CDR1 is DFQATT, CDR2 SNEGSKA, per germline (reference sequence). J was trimmed by 4 bases and V by 4 bases; bases with no gene match: 3. CDR3 nucleotides: TGCAGTGCTACAGGGGGCATGAATCAGCCCCAGCATTTT. Protein product: CSATGGMNQPQHF.

The chain recombines TRBV20-1 with TRBJ1-5; possibly TRBD1 for D (6 bases). The CDR3 covers 16 residues. Germline CDR1 reads DFQATT; CDR2 reads SNEGSKA (reference sequence). The V gene lost 5 bases and the J gene lost 2 bases, with 19 bases spanning the gap. The CDR3 reads CSAYRGAGLGNQPQHF. In nucleotides, the CDR3 is TGCAGTGCTTACCGGGGGGCGGGTTTGGGCAATCAGCCCCAGCATTTT.

This clonotype has a handful of counts. Here the CDR3 reads CASRGTGTGANVLTF. CDR3 bases: TGCGCCAGCAGAGGGACAGGGACTGGGGCCAACGTCCTGACTTTC. The V gene is TRBV10-2, the J gene TRBJ2-6; TRBD1 aligns across 9 bases. CDR3 length: 15 amino acids. The V gene end was trimmed by 6 bases and the J gene end by 2 bases; junction bases not matched to a gene: 2. CDR1 and CDR2 (germline): WSHSY, SAAADI.

This clonotype came up a few times. The rearrangement uses TRBV14 and TRBJ2-1, with 12 bases that match TRBD2. The V gene's germline CDR1 is SGHDN and CDR2 FVKESK. This CDR3 has 16 amino acids. With V trimmed by 5 bases and J by 0 bases, 2 bases remained unmatched. CDR3 in DNA: TGTGCCAGCAGCGCGACTAGCGGGAGCTCCTACAATGAGCAGTTCTTC. It yields the protein CASSATSGSSYNEQFF.

This clonotype has only a few counts. The chain couples TRBV11-2 to TRBJ2-7; possibly TRBD1 or TRBD2 for D (5 bases each). The CDR3 totals 13 residues. CDR1 SGHAT and CDR2 FQNNGV come from the germline V gene. V gave up 4 bases and J gave up 3 bases, with 10 bases separating them. The CDR3: CASSWGPGYEQYF. The CDR3 region has the DNA TGTGCCAGCAGCTGGGGACCGGGCTACGAGCAGTACTTC.

This rearrangement joins TRBV24-1 to TRBJ2-1, with 7 bases lining up with TRBD1. The CDR3 contains 12 residues. The V segment lost 6 bases and the J segment 12 bases; nucleotides outside the gene matches: 7. CDR1 KGHDR and CDR2 SFDVKD come from the germline V gene. The CDR3 sequence: CATSTGTAGQFF. In nucleotides, the CDR3 is TGTGCCACCAGTACCGGGACAGCAGGGCAGTTCTTC.

The chain employs TRBV27 and TRBJ2-1, with unresolved D. The CDR3 runs 16 residues. Germline-derived CDR1 and CDR2 are MNHEY and SMNVEV (reference sequence). Between the trimmed V and J ends, which lost 5 bases and 11 bases, there was a span of 25 bases. CDR3 region: CASSPPTEVSTTKQFF. In DNA form, the CDR3 reads TGTGCCAGCAGTCCACCAACAGAAGTCTCCACCACTAAGCAGTTCTTC.

This clonotype was picked up a small number of times. As DNA, the CDR3 is TGTGCCAGCAGACTCCGGGACAGGGGGGGTGAGACCCAGTACTTC. This translates into CASRLRDRGGETQYF. The V call is TRBV5-6, the J call TRBJ2-5; 11 nucleotides agree with TRBD1. The CDR3 has 15 amino acids. V was clipped by 5 bases and J by 5 bases; unmatched bases: 8. CDR1 SGHDT and CDR2 YYEEEE come from the germline V gene.

This clonotype was counted between two and nine times. The chain recombines TRBV7-6 with TRBJ2-1, with 9 bases fitting TRBD2. CDR3 length: 17 amino acids. Trimming at V came to 1 base and at J to 0 bases, leaving 4 bases not matched to a gene. The germline CDR1 and CDR2 sequences are SGHVS and FNYEAQ. As DNA, the CDR3 is TGTGCCAGCAGCTTAGAGGCTAGCGGGAACTCCTACAATGAGCAGTTCTTC. This gives the protein CASSLEASGNSYNEQFF.

A few counts support this clonotype. The V and J genes are TRBV7-2 and TRBJ2-5; D is unresolved. V lost 2 bases to trimming and J lost 1 base, with 14 bases between them. The CDR3 extends over 16 amino acids. Germline V gene sequence: CDR1 SGHTA, CDR2 FQGNSA. The CDR3 spells CASSLSGSRSQETQYF. The CDR3 DNA reads TGTGCCAGCAGCTTATCCGGTAGCCGGTCCCAAGAGACCCAGTACTTC. The full variable domain, completed using reference TRBV7-2 and TRBJ2-5, is GAGVSQSPSNKVTEKGKDVELRCDPISGHTALYWYRQSLGQGLEFLIYFQGNSAPDKSGLPSDRFSAERTGGSVSTLTIQRTQQEDSAVYLCASSLSGSRSQETQYFGPGTRLLVL.

This clonotype has ten or more counts. The chain links TRBV27 to TRBJ2-1; maybe TRBD2 (6 bases). CDR3 length: 13 amino acids. Trimming removed 5 bases at V and 7 bases at J, with 12 bases between. Germline CDR1 reads MNHEY; CDR2 reads SMNVEV (reference sequence). The CDR3 region is CASSPPLANEQFF. DNA of the CDR3: TGTGCCAGCAGTCCACCCCTAGCGAATGAGCAGTTCTTC.

This clonotype was counted a few times. The genes are TRBV20-1 and TRBJ2-1; D unresolved. From germline, CDR1 is DFQATT and CDR2 SNEGSKA (reference sequence). CDR3 length equals 13 residues. V lost 4 bases, J lost 7 bases, and 14 bases lay in between. The CDR3 DNA reads as TGCAGTGCTACCCCTCCGGGCAATAATGAGCAGTTCTTC. Protein product: CSATPPGNNEQFF.

V is TRBV20-1 and J is TRBJ1-1, with TRBD1 matching 12 bases. Germline trimming cut 3 bases from V and 3 bases from J; bases unmatched to any gene: 5. This CDR3 has 15 amino acids. From germline, CDR1 is DFQATT and CDR2 SNEGSKA (reference sequence). CDR3 in amino acids: CSARGGQGAYTEAFF. CDR3 nucleotides: TGCAGTGCTAGGGGGGGACAGGGGGCTTACACTGAAGCTTTCTTT.

This clonotype was found a few times. This CDR3 is CASSIIGGNEQFF. DNA of the CDR3: TGTGCCAGTAGTATAATCGGGGGGAATGAGCAGTTCTTC. The chain recombines TRBV19 with TRBJ2-1; 7 bases align to TRBD2. This CDR3 region has 13 residues. Trimming cost V 2 bases and J 7 bases; bases outside gene matches: 2. Germline V gene lookup returns CDR1 LNHDA and CDR2 SQIVND (reference sequence).

This clonotype was recorded at least ten times. The V gene is TRBV12-3 or TRBV12-4, the J gene TRBJ2-1, with TRBD2 matching over 14 bases. Trimming took 4 bases from V and 7 from J; bases not matched to a gene: 6. The CDR3 covers 16 residues. The CDR3 spells CASSSPGTSGRNEQFF. CDR3 sequence (DNA): TGTGCCAGCAGTTCCCCAGGGACTAGCGGGAGAAATGAGCAGTTCTTC.

This clonotype was detected many times. The chain carries TRBV29-1 and TRBJ2-2; 16 nucleotides align to TRBD2. With 4 bases clipped from V and 7 bases from J, the junction kept 3 bases outside the gene matches. The CDR3 contains 15 residues. The V gene's germline CDR1 is SQVTM and CDR2 ANQGSEA. CDR3 amino acids: CSVAGTSGGGGELFF. The CDR3 DNA reads TGCAGCGTTGCTGGGACTAGCGGGGGGGGCGGGGAGCTGTTTTTT.